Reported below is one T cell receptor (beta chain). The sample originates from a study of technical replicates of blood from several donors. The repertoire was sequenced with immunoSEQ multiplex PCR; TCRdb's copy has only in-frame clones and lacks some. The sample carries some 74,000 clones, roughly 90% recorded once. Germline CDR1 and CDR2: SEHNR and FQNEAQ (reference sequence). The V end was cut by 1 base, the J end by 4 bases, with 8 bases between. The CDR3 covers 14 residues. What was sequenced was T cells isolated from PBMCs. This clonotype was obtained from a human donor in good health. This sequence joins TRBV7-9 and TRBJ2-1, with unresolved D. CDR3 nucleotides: TGTGCCAGCAGCTTAGGGTCGGTTTACAATGAGCAGTTCTTC. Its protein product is CASSLGSVYNEQFF.